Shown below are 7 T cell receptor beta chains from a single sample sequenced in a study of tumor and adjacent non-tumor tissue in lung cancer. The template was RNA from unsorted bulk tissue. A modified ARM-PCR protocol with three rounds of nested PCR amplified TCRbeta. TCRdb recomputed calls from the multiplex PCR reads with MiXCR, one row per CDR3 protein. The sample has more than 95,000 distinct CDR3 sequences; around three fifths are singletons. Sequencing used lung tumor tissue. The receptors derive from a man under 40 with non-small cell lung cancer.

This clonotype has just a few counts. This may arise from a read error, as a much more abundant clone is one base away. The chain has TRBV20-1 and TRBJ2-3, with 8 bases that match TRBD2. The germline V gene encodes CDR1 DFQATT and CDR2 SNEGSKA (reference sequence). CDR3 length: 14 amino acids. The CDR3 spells CGAEAGGTTDTQYF. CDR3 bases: TGCGGTGCTGAGGCGGGGGGAACGACAGATACGCAGTATTTT.

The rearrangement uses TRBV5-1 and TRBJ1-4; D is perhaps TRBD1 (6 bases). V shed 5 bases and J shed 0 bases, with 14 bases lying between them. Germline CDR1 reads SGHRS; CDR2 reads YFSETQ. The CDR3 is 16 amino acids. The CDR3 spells CASSYGGAATNEKLFF. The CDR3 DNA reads TGCGCCAGCAGTTATGGGGGCGCAGCAACTAATGAAAAACTGTTTTTT.

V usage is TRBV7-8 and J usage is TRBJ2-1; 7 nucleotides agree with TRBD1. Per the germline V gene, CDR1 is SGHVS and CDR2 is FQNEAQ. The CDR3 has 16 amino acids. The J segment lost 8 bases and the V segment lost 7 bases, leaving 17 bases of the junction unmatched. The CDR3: CASTPGETGINDEQFF. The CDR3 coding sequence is TGTGCCAGCACCCCAGGGGAGACAGGGATAAACGATGAGCAGTTCTTC.

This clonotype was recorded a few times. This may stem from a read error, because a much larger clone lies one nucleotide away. The CDR3 spells CASSSIRFIGEMFF. The CDR3 bases are TGTGCCAGCAGTTCCATACGGTTCATCGGGGAGATGTTTTTT. The rearrangement joins TRBV6-6 to TRBJ2-2; D might be TRBD2 (5 bases). CDR1 and CDR2 from the germline V gene are MNHNY and SVGAGI (reference sequence). This CDR3 comprises 14 residues.

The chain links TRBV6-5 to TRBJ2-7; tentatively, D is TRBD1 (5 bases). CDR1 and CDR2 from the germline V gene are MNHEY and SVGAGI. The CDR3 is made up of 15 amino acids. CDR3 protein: CTCSYRRGGSYEQYF. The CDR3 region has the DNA TGTACCTGCAGTTACCGAAGGGGTGGCTCCTACGAGCAGTACTTC.

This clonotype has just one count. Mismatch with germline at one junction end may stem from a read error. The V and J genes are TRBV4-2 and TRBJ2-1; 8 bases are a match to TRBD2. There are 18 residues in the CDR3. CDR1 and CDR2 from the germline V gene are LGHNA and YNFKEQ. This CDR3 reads CVSSQEALAGLTYNEQFF. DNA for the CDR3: TGTGTCAGCAGCCAAGAAGCCCTAGCGGGTTTAACTTACAATGAGCAGTTCTTC.

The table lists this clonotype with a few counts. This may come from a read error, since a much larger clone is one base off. CDR3 loop: CTSSPAFWGNGELFF. As DNA, the CDR3 is TGTACCAGCAGTCCCGCGTTTTGGGGTAACGGGGAGCTGTTTTTT. The gene calls are TRBV6-5 and TRBJ2-2, with D uncertain. Germline CDR1 MNHEY, CDR2 SVGAGI. This CDR3 has 15 residues.